A single sample gave rise to the 25 T cell receptor beta chains below, sequenced in a study of blood T cell repertoires in COVID-19 (dated by TCRdb to the early 2020s). Library construction relied on the immunoSEQ multiplex PCR assay. TCRdb obtained this table from immuneACCESS and retained in-frame rearrangements with V and J assigned. These tables miss some clones; where compared with another copy, unresolved V genes account for less than half of the shortfall, and the remainder is unexplained. Across this sample there are 95,000 to 120,000 clones, with over 75% seen only once. The ten largest clonotypes hold roughly 4% of the sample. The sample taken for sequencing was peripheral blood. These receptors all come from a woman aged 70-85 years with acute or convalescent COVID-19.

This chain links TRBV6-1 with TRBJ2-7, with 7 positions matching TRBD1. The CDR3 sequence is 14 residues long. V lost 5 bases, J lost 2 bases, and 6 bases stayed unmatched. Germline V gives CDR1 MNHNS, CDR2 SASEGT. The CDR3 here is CASSWGTATYEQYF. DNA of the CDR3: TGTGCCAGCAGTTGGGGGACAGCTACCTACGAGCAGTACTTC.

The chain joins TRBV27 to TRBJ2-2; 10 bases map to TRBD2. Germline CDR1 MNHEY, CDR2 SMNVEV (reference sequence). CDR3 length equals 18 residues. The V segment lost 6 bases and the J segment 4 bases; nucleotides outside the gene matches: 14. CDR3 region: CASRVPSGGNRGTGELFF. The CDR3 DNA reads as TGTGCCAGCAGGGTCCCTAGCGGGGGAAACCGGGGCACCGGGGAGCTGTTTTTT.

The rearrangement uses TRBV19 and TRBJ2-7; the D is unclear. V was trimmed by 6 bases and J by 0 bases, leaving 6 bases between them. The germline V gene encodes CDR1 LNHDA and CDR2 SQIVND (reference sequence). The CDR3 has 12 amino acids. CDR3: CASSGGSYEQYF. The DNA of the CDR3 is TGTGCCAGTAGCGGCGGCTCCTACGAGCAGTACTTC.

The J gene is TRBJ2-3, the V gene TRBV28; D is uncertain. Germline V gene lookup returns CDR1 MDHEN and CDR2 SYDVKM. V was cut by 6 bases and J by 0 bases, with 10 bases left in between. This CDR3 has 14 residues. This chain's CDR3 is CASRVSTSTDTQYF. In nucleotides, the CDR3 is TGTGCCAGCAGGGTATCCACTAGCACAGATACGCAGTATTTT.

The V gene is TRBV6-5, the J gene TRBJ1-2; maybe TRBD1 (5 bases). Germline V lookup: CDR1 MNHEY, CDR2 SVGAGI. Between the trimmed V and J ends, which lost 0 bases and 8 bases, there was a span of 13 bases. The length of the CDR3 is 14 residues. The CDR3 nucleotides are TGTGCCAGCAGTTACTCGCGGCAGGGTTTGGGCTACACCTTC. Translation gives CASSYSRQGLGYTF.

CDR3 region: CASSLEGAGNQPQHF. CDR3 sequence (DNA): TGTGCCAGCAGCTTGGAAGGGGCCGGCAATCAGCCCCAGCATTTT. The chain combines TRBV5-6 with TRBJ1-5, with D possibly matching TRBD1 (5 bases). CDR1 is SGHDT and CDR2 is YYEEEE in the germline V gene. Between the trimmed V and J ends, which lost 0 bases and 2 bases, there was a span of 9 bases. The CDR3 has 15 residues.

This clone was found a few times. The chain carries TRBV6-6 and TRBJ1-1; 7 nucleotides match TRBD1. Per germline, CDR1 MNHNY and CDR2 SVGAGI (reference sequence). The V segment lost 5 bases and the J segment 5 bases; nucleotides outside the gene matches: 11. The CDR3 is 15 residues long. The CDR3, as DNA: TGTGCCAGCAGTACGAACAGGGGCGAGGGGACTGAAGCTTTCTTT. Residues: CASSTNRGEGTEAFF.

The chain recombines TRBV14 with TRBJ1-4, with TRBD1 matching over 10 bases. Unmatched junction bases numbered 0, after V lost 0 bases and J lost 5 bases. Germline V gene sequence: CDR1 SGHDN, CDR2 FVKESK. The CDR3 runs to 15 residues. The CDR3 loop reads CASSQETGGNEKLFF. The DNA of the CDR3 is TGTGCCAGCAGCCAAGAGACAGGGGGCAATGAAAAACTGTTTTTT.

The rearrangement joins TRBV2 to TRBJ2-1, with a possible D match to TRBD2 (7 bases). CDR1 is SNHLY and CDR2 is FYNNEI in the germline V gene. V was cut by 2 bases and J by 8 bases, with 10 bases left in between. The CDR3 extends over 13 amino acids. The CDR3 spells CASSERGGYEQFF. The CDR3 bases are TGTGCCAGCAGTGAAAGGGGGGGGTATGAGCAGTTCTTC.

The chain links TRBV24-1 to TRBJ2-7; the match to TRBD1 covers 8 bases. CDR1 and CDR2 (germline): KGHDR, SFDVKD. V was clipped by 5 bases and J by 5 bases; unmatched bases: 7. CDR3 length equals 14 residues. CDR3 region: CATSGGTGNHEQYF. DNA for the CDR3: TGTGCCACCAGTGGTGGGACAGGTAACCACGAGCAGTACTTC.

This sequence joins TRBV4-3 and TRBJ2-3; maybe TRBD2 (6 bases). CDR3 length: 17 amino acids. The germline V gene has CDR1 LGHNA and CDR2 YSLEER. V was trimmed by 0 bases and J by 2 bases, leaving 15 bases between them. CDR3 sequence reads: CASSQDYLGLATDTQYF. The CDR3 DNA reads as TGCGCCAGCAGCCAAGACTACTTGGGACTCGCCACAGATACGCAGTATTTT.

This clone has only one observation. The chain is built from TRBV27 and TRBJ1-5; 8 bases agree with TRBD1. V gave up 4 bases and J gave up 1 base; unmatched junction bases: 6. This CDR3 has 16 residues. Germline CDR1 MNHEY, CDR2 SMNVEV (reference sequence). In DNA, the CDR3 is TGTGCCAGCAGTTCACAGGGGGGTGGAAGCAATCAGCCCCAGCATTTT. This gives the protein CASSSQGGGSNQPQHF.

The chain carries TRBV15 and TRBJ2-3; 12 positions agree with TRBD2. The length of the CDR3 is 16 residues. In germline, CDR1 is LNHNV, CDR2 YYDKDF (reference sequence). J lost 6 bases, V lost 3 bases, and 7 bases had no gene match. The CDR3 DNA reads TGTGCCACCAGCAGGAGGACTAGCGGGGTGACGGATACGCAGTATTTT. It codes for CATSRRTSGVTDTQYF.

The gene calls are TRBV2 and TRBJ2-5; 7 bases are a match to TRBD2. Germline assignment: CDR1 SNHLY and CDR2 FYNNEI. V shed 1 base and J 7 bases; nucleotides not matched to a gene: 3. The CDR3 extends over 13 amino acids. The CDR3 sequence: CASSEVGGSTQYF. For the CDR3, the DNA is TGTGCCAGCAGTGAAGTGGGGGGGTCGACCCAGTACTTC.

This clone was seen a single time. J is TRBJ2-2 and V is TRBV5-4; D perhaps matches TRBD2 (6 bases). Trimming pared 4 bases from V and 0 bases from J, leaving 10 bases between. The CDR3 sequence is 15 residues long. CDR1 and CDR2 from the germline V gene are SGHNT and YYREEE (reference sequence). CDR3: CASSRTTANTGELFF. CDR3 coding DNA: TGTGCCAGCAGCCGGACTACCGCGAACACCGGGGAGCTGTTTTTT.

The table lists this clone with a few counts. The rearrangement joins TRBV15 to TRBJ1-5; TRBD1 aligns across 12 bases. The germline CDR1 and CDR2 sequences are LNHNV and YYDKDF (reference sequence). V gave up 1 base and J gave up 7 bases; unmatched junction bases: 5. CDR3 length equals 16 residues. This chain's CDR3 is CATSRGDRGLGQPQHF. CDR3 coding DNA: TGTGCCACCAGCAGAGGGGACAGGGGGCTAGGACAGCCCCAGCATTTT.

A word on this clone: A junction end diverges from the germline sequence, so it may reflect a read error. This chain's CDR3 is CASSPQGGLAVPEGF. Here the CDR3 DNA reads TGCGCCAGCAGCCCCCAGGGGGGACTAGCGGTACCCGAGGGGTTC. The rearrangement joins TRBV5-1 to TRBJ2-7; 11 positions match TRBD2. CDR3 length equals 15 residues. CDR1 and CDR2 from the germline V gene are SGHRS and YFSETQ.

The rearrangement links TRBV6-5 to TRBJ2-5; TRBD1 matches 11 bases. The CDR3 has 13 amino acids. Trimming cost V 10 bases and J 5 bases; bases outside gene matches: 6. CDR1 is MNHEY, CDR2 SVGAGI, per germline. The CDR3 DNA reads as TGTGCCACCGGACAGGGGGCGCGGGAGACCCAGTACTTC. Amino acids: CATGQGARETQYF.

The CDR3 loop is CASSPTQGADSPLHF. The CDR3 DNA reads TGTGCCAGCTCACCTACACAGGGGGCGGATTCACCCCTCCACTTT. The rearrangement joins TRBV18 to TRBJ1-6; TRBD1 aligns across 9 bases. Germline values: CDR1 KGHSH, CDR2 LQKENI. The CDR3 contains 15 residues. Losses at the gene ends were 3 bases for V and 8 bases for J; bases not matched to a gene: 5.

The chain combines TRBV3-1 (or the pseudogene TRBV3-2) with TRBJ1-1; the match to TRBD1 covers 8 bases. From germline, CDR1 is LGHDT and CDR2 YNNKEL (reference sequence). After removal of 3 bases from V and 1 base from J, the junction contained 1 base not matched to a gene. The CDR3 extends over 14 amino acids. CDR3 protein: CASSQGQANTEAFF. The CDR3 DNA follows: TGTGCCAGCAGCCAGGGACAGGCGAACACTGAAGCTTTCTTT.

The chain combines TRBV11-3 with TRBJ2-1; maybe TRBD1 (5 bases). CDR3 length: 14 residues. V lost 4 bases, J lost 4 bases, and 11 bases lay in between. Germline CDR1 SGHNT, CDR2 YENEEA. CDR3 loop: CASSSETEYNEQFF. CDR3 in DNA: TGTGCCAGCAGCTCCGAGACAGAATACAATGAGCAGTTCTTC.

The chain uses TRBV14 and TRBJ1-3; D unclear. The V and J ends lost 3 bases and 0 bases respectively, with 9 bases between them. The CDR3 sequence is 15 residues long. From germline, CDR1 is SGHDN and CDR2 FVKESK. The CDR3 coding sequence is TGTGCCAGCAGCCACGGACTGAACTCTGGAAACACCATATATTTT. Translated: CASSHGLNSGNTIYF.

This chain connects TRBV27 to TRBJ2-7; D gene ambiguous. Germline CDR1 MNHEY, CDR2 SMNVEV (reference sequence). V dropped 9 bases and J dropped 0 bases, with 15 bases sitting between them. The CDR3 extends over 14 amino acids. The CDR3 region has the DNA TGTGCCAGAAAACCAGAGAACAGCTCCTACGAGCAGTACGTC. Translated: CARKPENSSYEQYV.

This clone was counted once. The rearrangement links TRBV6-2 or TRBV6-3 to TRBJ2-5; tentative D call: TRBD1 (6 bases). This CDR3 region has 15 residues. V was cut by 4 bases and J by 1 base, with 13 bases left in between. Germline values: CDR1 MNHEY, CDR2 SVGEGT. In nucleotides, the CDR3 is TGTGCCAGCAGTTTTGCCGGACAGCTCCAAGAGACCCAGTACTTC. Its translation is CASSFAGQLQETQYF.

The genes are TRBV19 and TRBJ1-2; 7 nucleotides match TRBD1. J lost 4 bases, V lost 5 bases, and 10 bases had no gene match. Germline loops: CDR1 LNHDA, CDR2 SQIVND (reference sequence). This CDR3 spans 15 amino acids. The CDR3 sequence is CASSATGAKSYGYTF. In DNA form, the CDR3 reads TGTGCCAGTAGTGCAACAGGGGCTAAATCCTATGGCTACACCTTC. The full variable domain, with the rest looked up from reference TRBV19 and TRBJ1-2, is DGGITQSPKYLFRKEGQNVTLSCEQNLNHDAMYWYRQDPGQGLRLIYYSQIVNDFQKGDIAEGYSVSREKKESFPLTVTSAQKNPTAFYLCASSATGAKSYGYTFGSGTRLTVV.